The clone carrying this TCR beta chain was counted once. In the original processing: Estimated nucleated cell counts came from reference gene primer amplification. TCRdb's copy holds only in-frame clones and misses some; the assay was immunoSEQ multiplex PCR. The V and J calls and the clone size are those of that table, but D and trimming were determined from the DNA. The profile covers 150,000 to 200,000 clones, with about 90% appearing a single time and 10% to 11% taken by the ten largest. This record belongs to a study of blood T cell repertoires in COVID-19. About the study: Samples taken during acute and convalescent COVID-19 were collected in the United States, Italy and Spain.

This CDR3 is built from 15 residues. V lost 4 bases and J lost 2; bases outside the gene matches: 5. Germline V lookup: CDR1 SGDLS, CDR2 YYNGEE. The Seattle patients, enrolled during active infection, were followed longitudinally. The V and J genes are TRBV9 and TRBJ2-3; 9 bases match TRBD2. The TCR originated in a woman in her fifties or sixties with COVID-19, enrolled during active disease. Sequencing used peripheral blood. The CDR3 region is CASSLSGRHTDTQYF. CDR3 DNA sequence: TGTGCCAGCAGCCTCAGCGGGAGGCACACAGATACGCAGTATTTT.